This record covers a single TCR beta chain. The data were taken from a study of blood T cell repertoires in COVID-19. Sequencing used immunoSEQ multiplex PCR; TCRdb keeps in-frame clones, though not all of them. The sample carries approximately 490,000 clones, around 90% recorded once. CDR3 length: 14 amino acids. The V and J ends lost 5 bases and 3 bases, in that order; junction bases with no gene match: 5. The germline V gene encodes CDR1 MNHEY and CDR2 SVGAGI. Everyone who took part was roughly 18 to 89 years old, and they came from about two dozen US areas. The sequence was collected from a woman aged 18 to 35 who had recovered from COVID-19. The chain carries TRBV6-5 and TRBJ2-7, with 9 bases matching TRBD2. What was sequenced was PBMCs or T cells enriched from blood (not recorded which). CDR3 bases: TGTGCCAGCAGTCAAAGCGGGGGGTTCTACGAGCAGTACTTC. Amino acid sequence: CASSQSGGFYEQYF.